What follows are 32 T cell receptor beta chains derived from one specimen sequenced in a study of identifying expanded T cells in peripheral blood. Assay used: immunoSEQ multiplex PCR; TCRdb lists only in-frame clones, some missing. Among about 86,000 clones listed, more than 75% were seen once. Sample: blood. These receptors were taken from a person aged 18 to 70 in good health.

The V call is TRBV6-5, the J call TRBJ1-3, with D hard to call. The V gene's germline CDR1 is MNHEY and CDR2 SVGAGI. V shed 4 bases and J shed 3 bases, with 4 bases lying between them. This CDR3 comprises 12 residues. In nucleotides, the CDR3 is TGTGCCAGCAGTTCCTTTGGAAACACCATATATTTT. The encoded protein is CASSSFGNTIYF.

CDR3 protein: CASSANPLYYEQYF. In DNA, the CDR3 is TGTGCCAGCTCGGCAAACCCCCTCTACTACGAGCAGTACTTC. This chain joins TRBV18 and TRBJ2-7; no definite D call. V was pared by 6 bases and J by 3 bases, with 15 bases between. The CDR3 is 14 residues long. Per germline, CDR1 KGHSH and CDR2 LQKENI.

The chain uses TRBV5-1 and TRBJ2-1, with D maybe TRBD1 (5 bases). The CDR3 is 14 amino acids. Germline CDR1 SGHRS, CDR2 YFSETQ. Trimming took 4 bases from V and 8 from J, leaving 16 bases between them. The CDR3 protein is CASSTLTSGHEQFF. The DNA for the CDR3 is TGCGCCAGCAGCACCCTGACATCAGGGCATGAGCAGTTCTTC.

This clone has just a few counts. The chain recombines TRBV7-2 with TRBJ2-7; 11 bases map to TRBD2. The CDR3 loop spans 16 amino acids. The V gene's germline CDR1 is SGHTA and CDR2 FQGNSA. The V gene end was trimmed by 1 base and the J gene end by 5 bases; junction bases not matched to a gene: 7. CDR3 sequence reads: CASSLVLAGGLNEQYF. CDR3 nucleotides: TGTGCCAGCAGCTTAGTGTTAGCGGGGGGGCTGAACGAGCAGTACTTC.

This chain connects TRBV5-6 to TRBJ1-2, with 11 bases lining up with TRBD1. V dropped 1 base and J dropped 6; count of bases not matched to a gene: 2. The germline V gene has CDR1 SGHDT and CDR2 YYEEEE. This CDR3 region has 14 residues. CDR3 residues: CASSLLGQGDGYTF. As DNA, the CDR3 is TGTGCCAGCAGCTTGTTGGGACAGGGGGATGGCTACACCTTC.

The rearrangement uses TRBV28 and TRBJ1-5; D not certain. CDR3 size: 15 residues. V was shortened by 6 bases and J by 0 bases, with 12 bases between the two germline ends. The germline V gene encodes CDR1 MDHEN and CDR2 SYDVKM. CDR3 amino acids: CASSPGRNSNQPQHF. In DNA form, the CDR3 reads TGTGCCAGCAGCCCCGGCCGGAATAGCAATCAGCCCCAGCATTTT.

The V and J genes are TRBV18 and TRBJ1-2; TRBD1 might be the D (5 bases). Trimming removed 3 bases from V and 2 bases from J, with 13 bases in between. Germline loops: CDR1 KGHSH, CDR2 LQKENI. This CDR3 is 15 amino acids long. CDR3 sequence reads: CASSPEVRTNYGYTF. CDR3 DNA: TGTGCCAGCTCACCGGAGGTCAGGACAAACTATGGCTACACCTTC.

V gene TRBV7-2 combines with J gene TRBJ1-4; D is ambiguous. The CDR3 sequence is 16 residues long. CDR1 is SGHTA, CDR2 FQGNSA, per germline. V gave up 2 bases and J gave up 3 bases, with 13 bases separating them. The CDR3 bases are TGTGCCAGCAGCTTAAATGGCAGGCTATCTAATGAAAAACTGTTTTTT. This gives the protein CASSLNGRLSNEKLFF.

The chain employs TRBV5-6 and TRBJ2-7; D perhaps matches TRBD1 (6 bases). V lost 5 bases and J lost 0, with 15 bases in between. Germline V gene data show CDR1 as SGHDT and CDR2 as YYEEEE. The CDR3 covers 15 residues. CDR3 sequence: CASRQTGQSSYEQYF. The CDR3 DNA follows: TGTGCCAGCAGACAGACCGGACAGAGCTCCTACGAGCAGTACTTC.

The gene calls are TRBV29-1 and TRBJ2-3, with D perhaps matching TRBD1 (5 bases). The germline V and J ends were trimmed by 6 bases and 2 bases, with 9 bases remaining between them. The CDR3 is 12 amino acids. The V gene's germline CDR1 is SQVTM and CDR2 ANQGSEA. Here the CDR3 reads CSVGQPTDTQYF. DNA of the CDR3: TGCAGCGTGGGGCAGCCCACAGATACGCAGTATTTT.

DNA for the CDR3: TGTGCCAGCTTAGGGAGAAGCTCTGGAAACACCATATATTTT. It encodes CASLGRSSGNTIYF. The chain carries TRBV21-1 and TRBJ1-3. TRBV21-1 is a known pseudogene. The CDR3 has 14 residues.

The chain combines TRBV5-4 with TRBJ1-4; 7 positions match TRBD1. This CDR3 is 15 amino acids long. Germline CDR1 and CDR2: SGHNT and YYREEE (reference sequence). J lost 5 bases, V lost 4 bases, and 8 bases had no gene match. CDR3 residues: CASSRRTGGNEKLFF. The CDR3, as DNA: TGTGCCAGCAGCCGCCGGACAGGCGGAAATGAAAAACTGTTTTTT.

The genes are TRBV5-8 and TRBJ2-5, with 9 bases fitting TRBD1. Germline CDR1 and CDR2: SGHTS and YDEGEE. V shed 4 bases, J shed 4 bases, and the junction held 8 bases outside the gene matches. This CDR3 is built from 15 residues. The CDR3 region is CASSLEGQGRETQYF. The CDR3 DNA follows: TGTGCCAGCAGCCTAGAGGGACAGGGTAGAGAGACCCAGTACTTC.

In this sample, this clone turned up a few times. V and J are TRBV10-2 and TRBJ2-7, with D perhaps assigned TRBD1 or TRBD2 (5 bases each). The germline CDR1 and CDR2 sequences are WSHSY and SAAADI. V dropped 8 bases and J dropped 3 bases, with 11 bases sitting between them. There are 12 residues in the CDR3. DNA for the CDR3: TGCGCCAGCGGGGGTCCCCACTACGAGCAGTACTTC. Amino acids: CASGGPHYEQYF.

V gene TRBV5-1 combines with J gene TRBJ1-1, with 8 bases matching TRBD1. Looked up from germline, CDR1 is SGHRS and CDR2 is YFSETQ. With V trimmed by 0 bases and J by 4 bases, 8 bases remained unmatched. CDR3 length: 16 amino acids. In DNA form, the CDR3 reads TGCGCCAGCAGCTTGGACAGGGGGGTTAGCGGCACTGAAGCTTTCTTT. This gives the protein CASSLDRGVSGTEAFF.

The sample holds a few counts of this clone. The CDR3 loop reads CASSSGDTYSVNSPLHF. The DNA of the CDR3 is TGTGCCAGCAGTTCGGGGGACACCTATTCCGTAAATTCACCCCTCCACTTT. The V call is TRBV28, the J call TRBJ1-6, with D perhaps matching TRBD1 (6 bases). V was pared by 4 bases and J by 7 bases, with 20 bases between. CDR3 size: 17 residues. Germline V CDR1 and CDR2: MDHEN, SYDVKM.

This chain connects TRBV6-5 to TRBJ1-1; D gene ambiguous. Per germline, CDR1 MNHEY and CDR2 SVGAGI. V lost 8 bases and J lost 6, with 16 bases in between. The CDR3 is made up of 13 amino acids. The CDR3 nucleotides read TGTGCCAGCCAAAACCTTATCGGGGCTGAAGCTTTCTTT. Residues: CASQNLIGAEAFF.

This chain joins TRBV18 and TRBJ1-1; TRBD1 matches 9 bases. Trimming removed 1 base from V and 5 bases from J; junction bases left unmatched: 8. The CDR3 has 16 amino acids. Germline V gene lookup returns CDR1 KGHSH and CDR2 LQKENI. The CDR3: CASSPRLGQGKTEAFF. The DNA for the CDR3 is TGTGCCAGCTCACCACGCCTAGGACAGGGGAAGACTGAAGCTTTCTTT.

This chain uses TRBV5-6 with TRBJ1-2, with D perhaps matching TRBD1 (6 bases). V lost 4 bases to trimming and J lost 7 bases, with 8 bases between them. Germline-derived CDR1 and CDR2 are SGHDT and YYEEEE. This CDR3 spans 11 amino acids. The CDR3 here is CASSGQFGYTF. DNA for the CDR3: TGTGCCAGCAGCGGACAGTTTGGCTACACCTTC.

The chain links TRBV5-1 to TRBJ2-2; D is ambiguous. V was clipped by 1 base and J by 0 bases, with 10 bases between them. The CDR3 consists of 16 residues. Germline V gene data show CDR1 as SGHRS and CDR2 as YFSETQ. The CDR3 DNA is TGCGCCAGCAGCTTGACAGTACCATCGAACACCGGGGAGCTGTTTTTT. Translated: CASSLTVPSNTGELFF.

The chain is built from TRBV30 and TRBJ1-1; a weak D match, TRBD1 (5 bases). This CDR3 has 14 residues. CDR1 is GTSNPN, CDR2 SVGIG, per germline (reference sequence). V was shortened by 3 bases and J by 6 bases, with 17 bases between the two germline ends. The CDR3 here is CAWSPGARGAEAFF. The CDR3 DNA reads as TGTGCCTGGAGCCCCGGGGCCCGGGGCGCTGAAGCTTTCTTT.

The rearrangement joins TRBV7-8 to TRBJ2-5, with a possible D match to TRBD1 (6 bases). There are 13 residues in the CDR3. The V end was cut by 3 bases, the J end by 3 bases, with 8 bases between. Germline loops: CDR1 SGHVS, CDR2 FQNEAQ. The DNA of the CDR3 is TGTGCCAGCAGCTTCCACAGGGAAGAGACCCAGTACTTC. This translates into CASSFHREETQYF.

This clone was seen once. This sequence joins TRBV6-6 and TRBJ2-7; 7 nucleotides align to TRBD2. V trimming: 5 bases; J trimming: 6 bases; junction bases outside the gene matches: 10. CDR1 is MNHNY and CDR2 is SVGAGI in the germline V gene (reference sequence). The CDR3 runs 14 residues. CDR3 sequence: CASSTGGRESEQYF. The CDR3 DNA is TGTGCCAGCAGTACGGGTGGGAGGGAGAGCGAGCAGTACTTC.

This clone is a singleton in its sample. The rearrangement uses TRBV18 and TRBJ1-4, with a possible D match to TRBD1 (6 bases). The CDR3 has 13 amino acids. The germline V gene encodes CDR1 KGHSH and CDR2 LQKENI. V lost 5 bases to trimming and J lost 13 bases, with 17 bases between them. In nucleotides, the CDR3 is TGTGCCAGCTCAATGAGACAGGCCGTACGACTGTTTTTT. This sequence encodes CASSMRQAVRLFF.

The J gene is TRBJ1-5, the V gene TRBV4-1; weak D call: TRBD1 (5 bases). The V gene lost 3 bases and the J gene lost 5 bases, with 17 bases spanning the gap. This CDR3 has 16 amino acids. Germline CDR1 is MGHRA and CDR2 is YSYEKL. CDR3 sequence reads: CASSHLWTWDYQPQHF. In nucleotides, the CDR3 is TGCGCCAGCAGCCACCTCTGGACCTGGGACTATCAGCCCCAGCATTTT.

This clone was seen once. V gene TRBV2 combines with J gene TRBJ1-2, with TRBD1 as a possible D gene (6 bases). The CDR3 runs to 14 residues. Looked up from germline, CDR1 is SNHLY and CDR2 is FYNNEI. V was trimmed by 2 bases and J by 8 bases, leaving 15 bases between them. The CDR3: CASSERGGTSGYTF. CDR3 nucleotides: TGTGCCAGCAGTGAACGGGGGGGCACGAGCGGCTACACCTTC.

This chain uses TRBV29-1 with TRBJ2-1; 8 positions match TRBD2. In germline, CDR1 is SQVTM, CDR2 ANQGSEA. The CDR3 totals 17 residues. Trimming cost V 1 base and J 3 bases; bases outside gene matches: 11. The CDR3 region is CSVEVRTSLLLYNEQFF. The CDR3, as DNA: TGCAGCGTTGAAGTGCGGACTAGCCTCCTCCTCTACAATGAGCAGTTCTTC.

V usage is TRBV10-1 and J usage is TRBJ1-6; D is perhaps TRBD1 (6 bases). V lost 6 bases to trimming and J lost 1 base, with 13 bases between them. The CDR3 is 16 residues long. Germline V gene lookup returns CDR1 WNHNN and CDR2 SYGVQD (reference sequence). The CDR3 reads CASRNMTGSYNSPLHF. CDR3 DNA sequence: TGCGCCAGCAGAAACATGACAGGTTCCTATAATTCACCCCTCCACTTT.

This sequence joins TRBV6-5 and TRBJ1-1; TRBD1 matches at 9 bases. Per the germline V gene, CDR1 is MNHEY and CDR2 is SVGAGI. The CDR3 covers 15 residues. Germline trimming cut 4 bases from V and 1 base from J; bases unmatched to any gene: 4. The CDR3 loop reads CASSSQGAANTEAFF. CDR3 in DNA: TGTGCCAGCAGTTCACAGGGGGCCGCGAACACTGAAGCTTTCTTT.

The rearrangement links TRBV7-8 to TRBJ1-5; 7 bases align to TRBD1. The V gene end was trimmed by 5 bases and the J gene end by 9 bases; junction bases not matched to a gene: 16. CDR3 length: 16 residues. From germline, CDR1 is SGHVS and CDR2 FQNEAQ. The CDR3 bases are TGTGCCAGCAGCAAAACTCACAGGGGCGAGCGGCGGCCCCAGCATTTT. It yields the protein CASSKTHRGERRPQHF.

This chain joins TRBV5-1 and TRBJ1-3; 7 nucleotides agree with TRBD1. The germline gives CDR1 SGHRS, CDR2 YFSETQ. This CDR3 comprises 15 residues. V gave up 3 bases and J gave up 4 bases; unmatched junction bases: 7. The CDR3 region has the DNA TGCGCCAGCAGCTCCACCGGGACAGTCGGAAACACCATATATTTT. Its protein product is CASSSTGTVGNTIYF.

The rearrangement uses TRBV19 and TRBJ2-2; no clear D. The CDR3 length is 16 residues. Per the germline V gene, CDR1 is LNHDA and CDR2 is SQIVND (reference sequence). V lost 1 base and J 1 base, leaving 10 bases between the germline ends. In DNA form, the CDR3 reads TGTGCCAGTAGTATAGGTACCGTTAGGAACACCGGGGAGCTGTTTTTT. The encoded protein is CASSIGTVRNTGELFF.